The entry that follows covers one T cell receptor (beta chain) sequence. Profiled with immunoSEQ multiplex PCR; TCRdb holds only in-frame clones, not every one. Among approximately 230,000 clones listed, roughly 87% were seen once. These data belong to a study of control samples from healthy donors and cancer patients. The V gene's germline CDR1 is MNHEY and CDR2 SMNVEV (reference sequence). Deletions cut 2 bases from V and 0 bases from J, with 11 bases between. The CDR3 has 16 residues. The chain uses TRBV27 and TRBJ1-3, with D tentatively TRBD1 (6 bases). The sample taken for sequencing was PBMCs. This sequence originates from a woman between 55 and 75 years old with lung cancer. The CDR3, as DNA: TGTGCCAGCAGTTTACGGGGGGCTTTCTCTGGAAACACCATATATTTT. Translating gives CASSLRGAFSGNTIYF.